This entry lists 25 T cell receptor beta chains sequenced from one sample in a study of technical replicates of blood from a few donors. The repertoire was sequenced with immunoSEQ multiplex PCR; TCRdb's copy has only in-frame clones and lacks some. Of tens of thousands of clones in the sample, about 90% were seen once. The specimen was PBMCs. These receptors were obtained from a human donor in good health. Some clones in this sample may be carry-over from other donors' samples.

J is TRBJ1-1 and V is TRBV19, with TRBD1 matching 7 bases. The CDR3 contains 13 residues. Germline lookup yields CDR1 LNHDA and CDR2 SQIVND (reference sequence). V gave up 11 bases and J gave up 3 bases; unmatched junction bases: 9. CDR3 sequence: CAANQGVDTEAFF. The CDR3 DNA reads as TGTGCCGCGAATCAGGGGGTGGACACTGAAGCTTTCTTT.

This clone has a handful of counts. CDR3 residues: CASSLGRGRMNTEAFF. The CDR3 DNA follows: TGCGCCAGCAGCTTGGGGCGGGGTAGAATGAACACTGAAGCTTTCTTT. The chain has TRBV5-1 and TRBJ1-1; no definite D call. There are 16 residues in the CDR3. CDR1 and CDR2 (germline): SGHRS, YFSETQ. V was trimmed by 0 bases and J by 0 bases, leaving 12 bases between them.

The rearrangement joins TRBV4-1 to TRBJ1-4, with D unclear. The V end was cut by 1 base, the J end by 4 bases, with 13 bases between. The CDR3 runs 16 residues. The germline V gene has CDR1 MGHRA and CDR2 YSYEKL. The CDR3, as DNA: TGCGCCAGCAGCCAAGCAGGCAGCTACATTAATGAAAAACTGTTTTTT. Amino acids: CASSQAGSYINEKLFF.

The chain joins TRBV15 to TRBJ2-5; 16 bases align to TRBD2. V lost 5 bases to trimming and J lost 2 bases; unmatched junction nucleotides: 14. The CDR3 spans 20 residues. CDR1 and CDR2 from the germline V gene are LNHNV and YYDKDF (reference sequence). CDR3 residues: CATSPGTSGRALPPQETQYF. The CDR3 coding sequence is TGTGCCACCAGCCCCGGGACTAGCGGGAGGGCCCTACCCCCTCAAGAGACCCAGTACTTC. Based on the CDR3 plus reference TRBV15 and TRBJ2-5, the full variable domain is DAMVIQNPRYQVTQFGKPVTLSCSQTLNHNVMYWYQQKSSQAPKLLFHYYDKDFNNEADTPDNFQSRRPNTSFCFLDIRSPGLGDTAMYLCATSPGTSGRALPPQETQYFGPGTRLLVL.

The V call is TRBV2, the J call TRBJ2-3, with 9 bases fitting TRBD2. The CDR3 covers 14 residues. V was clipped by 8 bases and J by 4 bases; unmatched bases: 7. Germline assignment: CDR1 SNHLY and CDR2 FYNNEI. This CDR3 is CASRAGGHADTQYF. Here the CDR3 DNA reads TGTGCCAGCCGAGCGGGGGGCCACGCAGATACGCAGTATTTT.

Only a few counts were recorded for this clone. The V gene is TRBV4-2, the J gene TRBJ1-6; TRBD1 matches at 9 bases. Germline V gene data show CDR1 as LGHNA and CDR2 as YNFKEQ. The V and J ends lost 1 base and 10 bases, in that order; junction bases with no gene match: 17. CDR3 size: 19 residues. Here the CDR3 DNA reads TGTGCCAGCAGCCAAGGCCCGCCTGGGACAGGGCTAAGTGGGTCACCCCTCCACTTT. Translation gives CASSQGPPGTGLSGSPLHF.

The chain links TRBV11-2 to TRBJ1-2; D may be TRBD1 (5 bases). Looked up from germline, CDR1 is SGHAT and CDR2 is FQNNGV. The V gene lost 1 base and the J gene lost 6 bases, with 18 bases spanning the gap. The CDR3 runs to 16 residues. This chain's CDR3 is CASSLVEAGFFHGYTF. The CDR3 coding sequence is TGTGCCAGCAGCTTAGTCGAGGCAGGGTTTTTCCATGGCTACACCTTC.

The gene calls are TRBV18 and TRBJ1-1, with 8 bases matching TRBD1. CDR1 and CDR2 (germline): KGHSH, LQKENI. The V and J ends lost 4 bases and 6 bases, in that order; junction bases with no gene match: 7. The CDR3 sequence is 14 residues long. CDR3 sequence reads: CASSQEDREAEAFF. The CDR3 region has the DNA TGTGCCAGCTCACAGGAGGACAGGGAAGCTGAAGCTTTCTTT.

As DNA, the CDR3 is TGCGCCAGCAGCCAAAACGCACAGGGCCTCTCTGGGGCCAACGTCCTGACTTTC. Translation: CASSQNAQGLSGANVLTF. This chain connects TRBV4-1 to TRBJ2-6, with D tentatively TRBD1 (6 bases). The CDR3 consists of 18 residues. CDR1 and CDR2 from the germline V gene are MGHRA and YSYEKL. V dropped 2 bases and J dropped 0 bases, with 14 bases sitting between them.

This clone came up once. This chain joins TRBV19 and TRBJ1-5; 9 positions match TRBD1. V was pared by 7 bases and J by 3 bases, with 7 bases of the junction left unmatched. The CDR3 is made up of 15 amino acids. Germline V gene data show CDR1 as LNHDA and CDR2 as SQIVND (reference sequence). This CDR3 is CASNVQGANNQPQHF. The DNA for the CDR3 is TGTGCCAGTAACGTACAGGGGGCGAACAATCAGCCCCAGCATTTT.

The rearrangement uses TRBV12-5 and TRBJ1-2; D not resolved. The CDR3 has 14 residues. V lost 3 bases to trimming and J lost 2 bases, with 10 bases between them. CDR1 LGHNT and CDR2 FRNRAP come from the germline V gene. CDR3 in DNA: TGTGCTAGTGGTTTTAGAGGTACCAACTATGGCTACACCTTC. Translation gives CASGFRGTNYGYTF.

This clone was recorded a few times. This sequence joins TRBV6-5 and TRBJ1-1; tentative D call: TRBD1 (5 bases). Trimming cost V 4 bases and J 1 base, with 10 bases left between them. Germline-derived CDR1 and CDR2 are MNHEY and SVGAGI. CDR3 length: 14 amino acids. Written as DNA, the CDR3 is TGTGCCAGCAGTTCTCGCACAGGGAACACTGAAGCTTTCTTT. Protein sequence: CASSSRTGNTEAFF.

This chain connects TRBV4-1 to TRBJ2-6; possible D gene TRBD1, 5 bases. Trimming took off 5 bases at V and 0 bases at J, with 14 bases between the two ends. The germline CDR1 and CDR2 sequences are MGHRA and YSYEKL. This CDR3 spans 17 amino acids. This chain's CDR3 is CASSFTGLLSGANVLTF. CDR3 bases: TGCGCCAGCAGCTTCACAGGTCTACTCTCTGGGGCCAACGTCCTGACTTTC.

CDR3 region: CASSLAGRNNEKLFF. CDR3 DNA sequence: TGCGCCAGCAGCTTGGCCGGTCGTAATAATGAAAAACTGTTTTTT. The chain joins TRBV5-1 to TRBJ1-4; D remains ambiguous. Per germline, CDR1 SGHRS and CDR2 YFSETQ. Trimming left V 0 bases short and J 4 bases short, with 10 bases between. The CDR3 loop spans 15 amino acids. The full variable domain, rest sourced from reference TRBV5-1 and TRBJ1-4, is KAGVTQTPRYLIKTRGQQVTLSCSPISGHRSVSWYQQTPGQGLQFLFEYFSETQRNKGNFPGRFSGRQFSNSRSEMNVSTLELGDSALYLCASSLAGRNNEKLFFGSGTQLSVL.

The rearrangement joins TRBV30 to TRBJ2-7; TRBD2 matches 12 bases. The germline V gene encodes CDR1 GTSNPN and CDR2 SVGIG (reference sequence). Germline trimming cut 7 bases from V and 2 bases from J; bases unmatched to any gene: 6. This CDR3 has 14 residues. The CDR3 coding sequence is TGTGCCTTCCAGGGGACTAGCGGGCCCTACGAGCAGTACTTC. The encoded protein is CAFQGTSGPYEQYF.

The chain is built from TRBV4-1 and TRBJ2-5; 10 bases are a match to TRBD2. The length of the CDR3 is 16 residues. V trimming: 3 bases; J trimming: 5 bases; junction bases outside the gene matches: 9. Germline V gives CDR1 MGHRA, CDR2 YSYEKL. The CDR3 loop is CASSQPLAGGSETQYF. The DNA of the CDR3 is TGCGCCAGCAGCCAGCCCTTAGCGGGAGGTAGCGAGACCCAGTACTTC.

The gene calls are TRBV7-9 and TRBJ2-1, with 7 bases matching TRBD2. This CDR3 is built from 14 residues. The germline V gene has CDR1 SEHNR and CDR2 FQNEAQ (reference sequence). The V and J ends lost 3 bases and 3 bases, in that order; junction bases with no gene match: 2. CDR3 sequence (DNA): TGTGCCAGCAGCTTTACTAGCGACTACAATGAGCAGTTCTTC. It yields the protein CASSFTSDYNEQFF.

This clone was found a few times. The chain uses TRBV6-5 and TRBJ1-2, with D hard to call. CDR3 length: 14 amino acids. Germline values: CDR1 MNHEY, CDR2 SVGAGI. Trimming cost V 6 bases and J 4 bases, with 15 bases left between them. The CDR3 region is CASRQSEAAYGYTF. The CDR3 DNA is TGTGCCAGCAGGCAATCCGAGGCAGCCTATGGCTACACCTTC.

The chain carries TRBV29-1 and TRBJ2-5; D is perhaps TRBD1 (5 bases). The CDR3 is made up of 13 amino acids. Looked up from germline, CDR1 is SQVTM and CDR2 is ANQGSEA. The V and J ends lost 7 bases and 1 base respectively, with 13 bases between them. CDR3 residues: CSAGHTLQETQYF. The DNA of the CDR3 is TGCAGCGCTGGACACACTCTCCAAGAGACCCAGTACTTC.

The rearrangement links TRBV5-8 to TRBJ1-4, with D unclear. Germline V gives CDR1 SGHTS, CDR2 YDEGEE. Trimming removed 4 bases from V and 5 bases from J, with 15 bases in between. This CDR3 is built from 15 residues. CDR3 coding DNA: TGTGCCAGCAGCCTACTTAGCGGCGGGAATGAAAAACTGTTTTTT. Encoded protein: CASSLLSGGNEKLFF.

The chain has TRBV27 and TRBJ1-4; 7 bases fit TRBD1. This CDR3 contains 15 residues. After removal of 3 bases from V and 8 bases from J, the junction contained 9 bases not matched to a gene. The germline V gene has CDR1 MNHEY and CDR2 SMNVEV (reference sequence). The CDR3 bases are TGTGCCAGCAGTTTGCAAGGACAGGATGAGGAAAAACTGTTTTTT. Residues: CASSLQGQDEEKLFF.

This chain's CDR3 is CASSLSADTQYF. CDR3 DNA: TGTGCCAGCAGCCTTAGCGCAGATACGCAGTATTTT. This chain uses TRBV11-2 with TRBJ2-3; D possibly corresponds to TRBD2 (5 bases). The CDR3 extends over 12 amino acids. The ends were cut back, 5 bases at V and 4 bases at J, with 7 bases in the middle. Germline CDR1 is SGHAT and CDR2 is FQNNGV.

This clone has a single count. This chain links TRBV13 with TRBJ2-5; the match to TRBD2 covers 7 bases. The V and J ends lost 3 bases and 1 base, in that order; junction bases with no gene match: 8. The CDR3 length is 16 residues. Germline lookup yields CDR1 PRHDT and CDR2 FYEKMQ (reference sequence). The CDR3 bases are TGTGCCAGCAGCTTTCGGAGCGGGGCTACCCAAGAGACCCAGTACTTC. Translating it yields CASSFRSGATQETQYF.

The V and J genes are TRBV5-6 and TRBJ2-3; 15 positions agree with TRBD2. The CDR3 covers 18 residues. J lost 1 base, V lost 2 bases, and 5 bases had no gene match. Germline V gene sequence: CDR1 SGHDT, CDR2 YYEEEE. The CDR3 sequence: CASSFGLAGGPGTDTQYF. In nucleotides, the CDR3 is TGTGCCAGCAGCTTCGGACTAGCGGGGGGGCCGGGCACAGATACGCAGTATTTT.

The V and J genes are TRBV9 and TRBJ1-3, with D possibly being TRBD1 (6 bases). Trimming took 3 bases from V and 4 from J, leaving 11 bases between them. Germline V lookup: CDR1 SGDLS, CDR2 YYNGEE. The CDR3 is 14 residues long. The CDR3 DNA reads TGTGCCAGCAGCGAAGGGGGTCTCGGAAACACCATATATTTT. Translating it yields CASSEGGLGNTIYF.